Below are 4 T cell receptor beta chains sequenced from a single sample in a study of somatic mutations in cytotoxic T cells in rheumatoid arthritis. The method was immunoSEQ multiplex PCR; TCRdb's version includes in-frame clones alone and lacks a portion of them. Of roughly 32,000 clones in the sample, roughly four fifths were seen once. Sequencing was carried out using CD8+ T cells sorted from blood. Receptor source: an adult with rheumatoid arthritis.

Here the CDR3 DNA reads TGTGCCAGCTCACCACGGGCCGCCTACGAGCAGTACTTC. It translates to CASSPRAAYEQYF. The chain employs TRBV18 and TRBJ2-7; no clear D. The length of the CDR3 is 13 residues. From germline, CDR1 is KGHSH and CDR2 LQKENI. The V gene lost 1 base and the J gene lost 2 bases, with 6 bases spanning the gap. Using reference TRBV18 and TRBJ2-7 for the parts outside the CDR3, the full variable domain is NAGVMQNPRHLVRRRGQEARLRCSPMKGHSHVYWYRQLPEEGLKFMVYLQKENIIDESGMPKERFSAEFPKEGPSILRIQQVVRGDSAAYFCASSPRAAYEQYFGPGTRLTVT.

The chain employs TRBV4-3 and TRBJ2-6; no definite D call. The CDR3 runs 16 residues. Germline CDR1 is LGHNA and CDR2 is YSLEER. The V and J ends lost 0 bases and 2 bases respectively, with 8 bases between them. CDR3 amino acids: CASSQDIGAGANVLTF. In nucleotides, the CDR3 is TGCGCCAGCAGCCAAGATATCGGAGCTGGGGCCAACGTCCTGACTTTC.

A single count supports this clone. CDR3 coding DNA: TGTGCCAGCAGTTACTCCAGACAGACTGAAGCTTTCTTT. This translates into CASSYSRQTEAFF. The chain links TRBV6-5 to TRBJ1-1, with D perhaps matching TRBD1 (5 bases). From germline, CDR1 is MNHEY and CDR2 SVGAGI. V was pared by 0 bases and J by 5 bases, with 7 bases between. This CDR3 comprises 13 residues.

The chain combines TRBV4-3 with TRBJ2-1; possible D gene TRBD1, 6 bases. This CDR3 comprises 16 residues. Trimming left V 2 bases short and J 0 bases short, with 11 bases between. The germline gives CDR1 LGHNA, CDR2 YSLEER. In DNA, the CDR3 is TGCGCCAGCAGCCAACGACAGGCTAGCTCCTACAATGAGCAGTTCTTC. This sequence encodes CASSQRQASSYNEQFF.